This TCR beta chain was observed in a study of Tregs in tolerant kidney transplant recipients. Study-level points and caveats: Expanding Tregs on activated donor B cells appeared to best identify donor-specific TCRbeta clones. Antigen-driven expansion was suggested because donor-specific Tregs expanded more than all Tregs in tolerant patients.

Mixed chimerism was transient after nonmyeloablative marrow transplants from related graft donors. Thawed PBMCs were FACS-sorted into unstimulated CD4+CD25+CD127- regulatory T cells, CD4+CD25- non-regulatory cells, CD4 and CD8 cells. The table came from immunoSEQ multiplex PCR; TCRdb's copy has only in-frame clones and leaves some out. The repertoire table contains about 15,000 clones. Note on this clone: The antigen is undetermined. The DNA ends 3 residues before the CDR3 does, and the rest of the CDR3 is filled in from the germline J gene.

Per the germline V gene, CDR1 is SQVTM and CDR2 is ANQGSEA. This CDR3 is 16 amino acids long. With V trimmed by 5 bases and J by 7 bases, 12 bases remained unmatched. The receptor was isolated from a human patient who received a combined kidney and bone marrow transplant. Certain T cells may be donor cells from the graft. This specimen was CD4+ T cells from blood (PBMCs), taken 12 months after the transplant. The rearrangement links TRBV29-1 to TRBJ2-1, with 12 bases aligning to TRBD2. The CDR3 here is CSVRGLAGGPWNEQFF. The CDR3 DNA, read in part, is TGCAGCGTTAGAGGGCTAGCGGGAGGGCCCTGGAATGAG.